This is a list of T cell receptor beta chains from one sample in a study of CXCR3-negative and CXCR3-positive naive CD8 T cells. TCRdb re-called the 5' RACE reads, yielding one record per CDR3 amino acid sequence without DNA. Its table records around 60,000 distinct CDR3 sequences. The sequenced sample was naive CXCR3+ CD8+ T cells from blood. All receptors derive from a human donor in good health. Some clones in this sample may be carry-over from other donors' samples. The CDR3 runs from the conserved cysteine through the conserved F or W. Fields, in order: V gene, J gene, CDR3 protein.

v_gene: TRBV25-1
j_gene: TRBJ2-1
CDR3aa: CASTGGRRNEQFF

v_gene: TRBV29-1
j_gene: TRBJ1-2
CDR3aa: CSVRYADPNYGYTF

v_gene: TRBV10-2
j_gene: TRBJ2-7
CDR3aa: CAIKGGAGSYEQYF

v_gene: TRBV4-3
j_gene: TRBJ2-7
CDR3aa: CASSPSGGAEQYF

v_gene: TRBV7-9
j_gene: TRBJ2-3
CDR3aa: CASSLAGRGGDTQYF

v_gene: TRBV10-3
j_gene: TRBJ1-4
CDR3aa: CAIRMPDEKNEKLFF

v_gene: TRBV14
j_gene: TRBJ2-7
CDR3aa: CASSQVSGTHEQYF

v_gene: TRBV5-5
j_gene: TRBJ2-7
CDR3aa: CASSEVGTGPYEQYF

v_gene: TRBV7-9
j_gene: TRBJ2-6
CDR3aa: CASRPRGGSSSGANVLTF

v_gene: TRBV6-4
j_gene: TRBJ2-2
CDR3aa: CASSESATTGELFF

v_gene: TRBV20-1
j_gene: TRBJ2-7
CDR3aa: CSARDRTDTTYEQYF

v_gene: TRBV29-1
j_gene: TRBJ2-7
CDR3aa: CSVKSGGYEQYF

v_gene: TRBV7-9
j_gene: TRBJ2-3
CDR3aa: CASSLGKDTQYF

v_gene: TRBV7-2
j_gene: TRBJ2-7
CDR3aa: CASRLSGGALNEQYF

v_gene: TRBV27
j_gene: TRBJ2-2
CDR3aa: CASSVGPGPGELFF

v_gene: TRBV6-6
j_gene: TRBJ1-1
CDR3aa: CASSDRDNTEAFF

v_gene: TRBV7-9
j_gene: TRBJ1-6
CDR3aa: CASSPLGGYNANSPLHF

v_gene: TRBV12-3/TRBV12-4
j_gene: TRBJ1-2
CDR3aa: CASSLNTHYGYTF

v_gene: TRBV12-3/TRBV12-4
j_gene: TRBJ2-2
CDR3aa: CASTVLGITGELFF

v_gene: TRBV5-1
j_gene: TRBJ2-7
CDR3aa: CASSPGLADYEQYF

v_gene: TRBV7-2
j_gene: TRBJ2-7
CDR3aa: CASRGAGAYEQYF

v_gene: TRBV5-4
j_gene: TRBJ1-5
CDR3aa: CASSLYGAGLNQPQHF

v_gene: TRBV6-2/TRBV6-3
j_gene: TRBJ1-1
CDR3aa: CASRSTGDTEAFF

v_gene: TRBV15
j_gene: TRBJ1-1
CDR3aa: CATSRDLSGTADTEAFF

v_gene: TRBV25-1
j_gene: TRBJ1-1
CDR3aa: CASSEGQGAFF

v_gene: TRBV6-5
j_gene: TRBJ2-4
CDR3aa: CASSYSGAKNIQYF

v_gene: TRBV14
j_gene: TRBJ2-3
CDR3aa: CASSQGEGGDTQYF

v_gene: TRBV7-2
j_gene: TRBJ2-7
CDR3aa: CASSLAGSEQYF

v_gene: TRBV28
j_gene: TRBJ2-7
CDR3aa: CASSGVGEQYF

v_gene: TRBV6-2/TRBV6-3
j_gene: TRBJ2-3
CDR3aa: CASSSDPGRGTDTQYF

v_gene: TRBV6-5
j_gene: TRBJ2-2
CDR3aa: CASSSGQGRYTGELFF

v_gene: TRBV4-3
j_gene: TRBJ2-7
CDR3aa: CASSQYLEESTGQYF

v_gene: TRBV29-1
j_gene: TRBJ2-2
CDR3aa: CSVRDPTGELFF

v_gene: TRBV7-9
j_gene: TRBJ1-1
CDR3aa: CASSLRGQVMNTEAFF

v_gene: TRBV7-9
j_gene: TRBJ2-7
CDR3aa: CASSSTSGLAGSYEQYF

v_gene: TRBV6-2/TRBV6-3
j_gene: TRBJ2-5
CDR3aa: CASSSVGLGVETQYF

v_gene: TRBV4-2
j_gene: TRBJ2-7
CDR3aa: CASSQGDRSYEQYF

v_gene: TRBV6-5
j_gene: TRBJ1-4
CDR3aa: CASSYAKGLEEKLFF

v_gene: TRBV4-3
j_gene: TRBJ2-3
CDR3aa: CASSQDPTGTDTQYF

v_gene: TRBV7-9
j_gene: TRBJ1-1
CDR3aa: CASSLGGGGTEAFF